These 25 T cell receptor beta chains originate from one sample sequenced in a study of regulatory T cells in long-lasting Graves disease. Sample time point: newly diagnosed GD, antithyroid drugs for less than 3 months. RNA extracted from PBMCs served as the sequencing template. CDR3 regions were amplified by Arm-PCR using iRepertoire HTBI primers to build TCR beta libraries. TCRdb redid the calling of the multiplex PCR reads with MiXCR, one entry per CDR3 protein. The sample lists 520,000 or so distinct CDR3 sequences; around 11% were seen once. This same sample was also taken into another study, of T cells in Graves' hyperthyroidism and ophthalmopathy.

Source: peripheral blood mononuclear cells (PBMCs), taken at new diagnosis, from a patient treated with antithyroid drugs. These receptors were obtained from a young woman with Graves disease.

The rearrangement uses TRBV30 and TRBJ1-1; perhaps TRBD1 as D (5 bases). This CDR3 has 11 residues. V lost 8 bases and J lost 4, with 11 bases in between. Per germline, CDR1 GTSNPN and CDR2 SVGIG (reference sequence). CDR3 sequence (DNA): TGTGCCGGTCAGGGTTTCACTGAAGCTTTCTTT. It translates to CAGQGFTEAFF.

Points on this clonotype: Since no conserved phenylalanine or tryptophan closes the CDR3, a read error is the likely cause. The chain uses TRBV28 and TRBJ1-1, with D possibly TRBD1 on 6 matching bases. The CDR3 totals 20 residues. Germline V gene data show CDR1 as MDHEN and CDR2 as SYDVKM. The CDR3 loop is CASSTRGVIPFPSMNTEAFL. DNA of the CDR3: TGTGCCAGCAGCACGAGGGGGGTTATCCCCTTCCCGTCCATGAACACTGAGGCTTTCCTT.

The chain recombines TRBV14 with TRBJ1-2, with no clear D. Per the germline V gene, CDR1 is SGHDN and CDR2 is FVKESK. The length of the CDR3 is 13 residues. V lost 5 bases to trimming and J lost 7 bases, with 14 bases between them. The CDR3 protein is CASSSIGSSGYTF. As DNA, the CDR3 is TGTGCCAGCAGCTCCATCGGGAGTAGTGGCTACACCTTC.

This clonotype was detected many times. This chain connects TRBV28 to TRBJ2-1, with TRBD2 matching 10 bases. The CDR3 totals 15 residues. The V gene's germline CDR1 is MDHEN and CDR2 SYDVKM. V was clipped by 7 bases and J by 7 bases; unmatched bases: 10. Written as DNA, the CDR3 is TGTGCCAGCAAGGGACTAGCGAGGGCCTGGAATGAGCAGTTCTTC. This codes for CASKGLARAWNEQFF.

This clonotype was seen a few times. The CDR3 loop reads CASSVGVTGHNEQFF. CDR3 in DNA: TGTGCCAGCAGCGTAGGAGTGACAGGGCACAATGAGCAGTTCTTC. This chain links TRBV9 with TRBJ2-1; 7 positions agree with TRBD1. The CDR3 is made up of 15 amino acids. Germline CDR1 SGDLS, CDR2 YYNGEE. J was trimmed by 5 bases and V by 0 bases; bases with no gene match: 5. Full variable domain (missing parts from reference TRBV9 and TRBJ2-1): DSGVTQTPKHLITATGQRVTLRCSPRSGDLSVYWYQQSLDQGLQFLIQYYNGEERAKGNILERFSAQQFPDLHSELNLSSLELGDSALYFCASSVGVTGHNEQFFGPGTRLTVL.

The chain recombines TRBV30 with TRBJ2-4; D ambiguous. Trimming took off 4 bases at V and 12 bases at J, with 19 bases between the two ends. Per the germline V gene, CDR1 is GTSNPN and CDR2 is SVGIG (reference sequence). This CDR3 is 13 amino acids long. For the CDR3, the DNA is TGTGCCTGGATCGATCGCCCGGGTAGCACTCAGTACTTC. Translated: CAWIDRPGSTQYF.

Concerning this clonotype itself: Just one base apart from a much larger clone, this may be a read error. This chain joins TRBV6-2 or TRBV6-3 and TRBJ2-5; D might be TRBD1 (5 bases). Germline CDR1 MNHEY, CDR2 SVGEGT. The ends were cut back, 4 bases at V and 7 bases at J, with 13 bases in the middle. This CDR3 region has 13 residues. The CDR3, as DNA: TGTGCCAGCAGTTCGAGGATTCAGGGGACCCAGTACTTC. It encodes CASSSRIQGTQYF.

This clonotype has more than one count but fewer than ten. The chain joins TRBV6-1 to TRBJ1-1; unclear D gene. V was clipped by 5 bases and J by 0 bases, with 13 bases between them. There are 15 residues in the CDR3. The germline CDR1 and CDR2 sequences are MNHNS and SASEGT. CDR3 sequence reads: CASSPQPPMNTEAFF. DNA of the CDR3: TGTGCCAGCAGTCCACAGCCGCCTATGAACACTGAAGCTTTCTTT.

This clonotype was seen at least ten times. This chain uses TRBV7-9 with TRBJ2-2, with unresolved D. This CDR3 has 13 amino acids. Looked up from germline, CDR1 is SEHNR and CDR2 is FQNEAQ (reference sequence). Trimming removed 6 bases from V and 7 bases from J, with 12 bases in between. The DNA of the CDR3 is TGTGCCAGCAGTAATAATATCATCGGGGAGCTGTTTTTT. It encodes CASSNNIIGELFF.

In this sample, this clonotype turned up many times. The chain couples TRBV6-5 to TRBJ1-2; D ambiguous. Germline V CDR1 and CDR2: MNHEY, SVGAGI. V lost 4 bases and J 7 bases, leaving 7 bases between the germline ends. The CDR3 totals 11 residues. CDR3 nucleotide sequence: TGTGCCAGCAGTTGGCCCGGTGGCTACACCTTC. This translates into CASSWPGGYTF.

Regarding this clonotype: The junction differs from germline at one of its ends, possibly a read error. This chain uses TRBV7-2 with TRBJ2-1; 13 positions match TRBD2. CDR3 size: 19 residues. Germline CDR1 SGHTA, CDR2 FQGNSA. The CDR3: CASSPIIPTTSGRYNEQSF. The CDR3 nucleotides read TGTGCCAGCAGTCCCATCATTCCCACGACTAGCGGGAGGTACAATGAGCAGTCCTTC. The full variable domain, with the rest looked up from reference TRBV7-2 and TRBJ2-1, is GAGVSQSPSNKVTEKGKDVELRCDPISGHTALYWYRQSLGQGLEFLIYFQGNSAPDKSGLPSDRFSAERTGGSVSTLTIQRTQQEDSAVYLCASSPIIPTTSGRYNEQSFGPGTRLTVL.

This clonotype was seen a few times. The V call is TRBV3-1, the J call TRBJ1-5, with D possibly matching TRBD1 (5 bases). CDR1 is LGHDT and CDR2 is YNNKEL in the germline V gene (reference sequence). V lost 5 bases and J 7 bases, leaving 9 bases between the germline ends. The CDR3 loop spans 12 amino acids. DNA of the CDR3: TGTGCCAGCAGCTCCTGGGGCCAGCCCCAGCATTTT. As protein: CASSSWGQPQHF.

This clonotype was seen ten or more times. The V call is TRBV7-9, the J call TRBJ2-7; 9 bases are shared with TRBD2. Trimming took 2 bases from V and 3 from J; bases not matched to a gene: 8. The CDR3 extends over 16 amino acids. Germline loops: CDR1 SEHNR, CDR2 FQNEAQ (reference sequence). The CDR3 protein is CASSLMGLAGRYEQYF. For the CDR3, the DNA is TGTGCCAGCAGCTTAATGGGCCTAGCGGGACGCTACGAGCAGTACTTC.

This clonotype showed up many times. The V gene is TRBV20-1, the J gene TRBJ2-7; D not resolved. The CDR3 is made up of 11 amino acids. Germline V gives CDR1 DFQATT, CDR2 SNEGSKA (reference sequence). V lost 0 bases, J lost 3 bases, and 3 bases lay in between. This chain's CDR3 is CSARDNYEQYF. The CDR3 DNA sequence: TGCAGTGCTAGAGATAACTACGAGCAGTACTTC.

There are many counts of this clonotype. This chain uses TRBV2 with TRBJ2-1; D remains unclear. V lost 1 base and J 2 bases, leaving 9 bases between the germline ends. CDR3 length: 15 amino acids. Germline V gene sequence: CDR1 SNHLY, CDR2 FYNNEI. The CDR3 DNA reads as TGTGCCAGCAGTGAAGTCTCTATGGCCTACAATGAGCAGTTCTTC. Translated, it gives CASSEVSMAYNEQFF.

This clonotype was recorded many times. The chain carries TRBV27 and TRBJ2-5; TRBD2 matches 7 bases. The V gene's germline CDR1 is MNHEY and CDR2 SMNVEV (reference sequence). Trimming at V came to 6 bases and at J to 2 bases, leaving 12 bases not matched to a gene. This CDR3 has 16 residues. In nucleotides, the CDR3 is TGTGCCAGCAGCTACACGGGGGGAGGAACACAAGAGACCCAGTACTTC. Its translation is CASSYTGGGTQETQYF.

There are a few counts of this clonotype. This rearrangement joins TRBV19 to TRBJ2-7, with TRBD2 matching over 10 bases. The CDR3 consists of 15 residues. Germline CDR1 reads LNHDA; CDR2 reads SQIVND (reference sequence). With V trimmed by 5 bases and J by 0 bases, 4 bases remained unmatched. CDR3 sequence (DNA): TGTGCCAGTAGTTTCGGACTAGCGGTCTCCTACGAGCAGTACTTC. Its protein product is CASSFGLAVSYEQYF.

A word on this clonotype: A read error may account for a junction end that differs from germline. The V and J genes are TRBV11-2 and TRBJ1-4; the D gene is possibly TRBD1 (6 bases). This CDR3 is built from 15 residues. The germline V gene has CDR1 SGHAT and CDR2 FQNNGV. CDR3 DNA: TGTGCCAGCAGCTTAGGGACAGCAACTAATGAAAAACTGTCTTTT. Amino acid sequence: CASSLGTATNEKLSF.

The chain's CDR3 is CASSLVIRGAGETQYF. The DNA for the CDR3 is TGTGCCAGCAGCTTAGTAATTAGAGGGGCTGGAGAGACCCAGTACTTC. The J gene is TRBJ2-5, the V gene TRBV7-8; D is tentatively TRBD1 or TRBD2 (5 bases each). This CDR3 region has 16 residues. Germline-derived CDR1 and CDR2 are SGHVS and FQNEAQ. Trimming cost V 1 base and J 4 bases, with 16 bases left between them.

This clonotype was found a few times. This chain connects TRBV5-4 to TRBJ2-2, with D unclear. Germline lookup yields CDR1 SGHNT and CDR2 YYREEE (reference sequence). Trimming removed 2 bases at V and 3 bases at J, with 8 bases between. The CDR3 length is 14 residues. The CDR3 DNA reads TGTGCCAGCAGCTTTGCAGGCTACACCGGGGAGCTGTTTTTT. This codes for CASSFAGYTGELFF.

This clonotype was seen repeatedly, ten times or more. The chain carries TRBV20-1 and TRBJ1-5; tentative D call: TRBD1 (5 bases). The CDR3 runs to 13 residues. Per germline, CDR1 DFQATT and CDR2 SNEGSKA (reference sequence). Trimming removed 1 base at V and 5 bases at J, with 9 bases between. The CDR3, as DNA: TGCAGTGCTAGAGGAAGGGGAGATCAGCCCCAGCATTTT. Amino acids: CSARGRGDQPQHF.

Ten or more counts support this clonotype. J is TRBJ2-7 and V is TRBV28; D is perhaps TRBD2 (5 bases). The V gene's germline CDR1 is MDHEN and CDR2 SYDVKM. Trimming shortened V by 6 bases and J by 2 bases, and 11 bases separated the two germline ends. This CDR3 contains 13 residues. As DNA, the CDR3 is TGTGCCAGCAGCTTCGAGGGTCCCTACGAGCAGTACTTC. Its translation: CASSFEGPYEQYF.

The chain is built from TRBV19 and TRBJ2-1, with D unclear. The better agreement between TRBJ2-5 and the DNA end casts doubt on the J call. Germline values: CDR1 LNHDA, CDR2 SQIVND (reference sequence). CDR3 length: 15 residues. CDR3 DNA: TGTGCCAGTAGTCCCCGCCCAGGCACTCCGAGAGGCCAGTACTTC. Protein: CASSPRPGTPRGQYF.

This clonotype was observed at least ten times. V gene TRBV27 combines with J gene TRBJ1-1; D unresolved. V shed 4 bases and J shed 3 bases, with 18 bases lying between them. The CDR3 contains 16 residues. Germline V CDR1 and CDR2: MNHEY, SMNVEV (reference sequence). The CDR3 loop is CASSSETGRAYTEAFF. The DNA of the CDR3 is TGTGCCAGCAGTTCCGAAACCGGGAGGGCCTACACTGAAGCTTTCTTT.

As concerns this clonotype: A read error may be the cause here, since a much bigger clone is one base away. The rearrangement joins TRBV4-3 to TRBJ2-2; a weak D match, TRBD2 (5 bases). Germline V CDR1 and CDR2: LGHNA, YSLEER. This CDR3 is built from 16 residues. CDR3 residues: CASSQDLRAYTGEMFF. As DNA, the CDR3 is TGCGCCAGCAGCCAAGATTTAAGGGCCTACACCGGGGAGATGTTTTTT.